A single sample is the source of the 26 T cell receptor beta chains below, sequenced in a study of T cell changes during pregnancy in multiple sclerosis. Produced via immunoSEQ multiplex PCR; TCRdb's table is partial and in-frame only. Of over 55,000 clones in the sample, 85% to 95% are singletons; the top ten hold 3.5%. The material was CD8+ T cells from peripheral blood mononuclear cells, obtained in the third trimester of pregnancy. Every receptor here comes from a female donor with multiple sclerosis, enrolled in a pregnancy study.

This chain links TRBV5-1 with TRBJ2-7, with TRBD2 matching 9 bases. This CDR3 comprises 15 residues. The trim removed 4 bases at V and 4 bases at J, leaving 9 bases unmatched. Germline V gene sequence: CDR1 SGHRS, CDR2 YFSETQ. CDR3 bases: TGCGCCAGCAGCACCGCTAGCGGGAAGGTGTACGAGCAGTACTTC. It encodes CASSTASGKVYEQYF.

V and J are TRBV14 and TRBJ1-3, with D hard to call. Germline V gene data show CDR1 as SGHDN and CDR2 as FVKESK. Trimming took off 2 bases at V and 3 bases at J, with 17 bases between the two ends. The CDR3 length is 17 residues. The CDR3 DNA reads as TGTGCCAGCAGCCAAATTTCGACACCGCACCGTGGAAACACCATATATTTT. It translates to CASSQISTPHRGNTIYF.

The V call is TRBV11-2, the J call TRBJ2-5, with 9 positions matching TRBD1. V lost 5 bases to trimming and J lost 5 bases; unmatched junction nucleotides: 12. The CDR3 has 16 amino acids. From germline, CDR1 is SGHAT and CDR2 FQNNGV. DNA for the CDR3: TGTGCCAGCAGCGGAGAGATACAGGGGGCCGGGGAGACCCAGTACTTC. Its translation: CASSGEIQGAGETQYF.

The chain has TRBV29-1 and TRBJ2-6; 9 bases fit TRBD1. Germline CDR1 and CDR2: SQVTM and ANQGSEA. This CDR3 has 16 amino acids. J lost 3 bases, V lost 5 bases, and 8 bases had no gene match. The CDR3: CSVLRTGDGGANVLTF. In DNA, the CDR3 is TGCAGCGTTCTCCGGACAGGGGATGGTGGGGCCAACGTCCTGACTTTC.

The count of this clone is one. The chain carries TRBV28 and TRBJ1-5; the match to TRBD1 covers 7 bases. The CDR3 totals 15 residues. V trimming: 6 bases; J trimming: 6 bases; junction bases outside the gene matches: 11. Looked up from germline, CDR1 is MDHEN and CDR2 is SYDVKM. The CDR3 is CASSPDRDSAQPQHF. The CDR3 bases are TGTGCCAGCAGCCCCGACAGGGACTCGGCTCAGCCCCAGCATTTT.

The rearrangement uses TRBV19 and TRBJ1-4; 9 bases match TRBD1. Trimming removed 6 bases from V and 8 bases from J; junction bases left unmatched: 7. The CDR3 loop spans 14 amino acids. Germline values: CDR1 LNHDA, CDR2 SQIVND (reference sequence). CDR3 loop: CASSEGQGGEKLFF. The CDR3 DNA sequence: TGTGCCAGTAGCGAGGGACAGGGAGGCGAAAAACTGTTTTTT.

This clone is a singleton in its sample. The V call is TRBV6-5, the J call TRBJ1-1; weak D call: TRBD1 (5 bases). Germline assignment: CDR1 MNHEY and CDR2 SVGAGI. The CDR3 runs to 12 residues. V was trimmed by 6 bases and J by 5 bases, leaving 10 bases between them. CDR3 in DNA: TGTGCCAGCAGATCAGGGCGGACTGAAGCTTTCTTT. It translates to CASRSGRTEAFF.

In the case of this clone: Mismatch with germline at one junction end may stem from a read error. This CDR3 is also generated by other DNA sequences in the sample. The chain joins TRBV9 to TRBJ1-3, with D uncertain. CDR1 SGDLS and CDR2 YYNGEE come from the germline V gene. This CDR3 has 16 residues. The CDR3 protein is CASSAHTTAEGNTIYF. CDR3 nucleotides: TGCGCCAGCAGCGCCCATACTACGGCAGAAGGAAACACCATATATTTT. Combining the CDR3 with reference TRBV9 and TRBJ1-3 gives the whole variable domain DSGVTQTPKHLITATGQRVTLRCSPRSGDLSVYWYQQSLDQGLQFLIQYYNGEERAKGNILERFSAQQFPDLHSELNLSSLELGDSALYFCASSAHTTAEGNTIYFGEGSWLTVV.

CDR3 amino acids: CASSPPGAGYTF. The CDR3 DNA follows: TGCGCCAGCAGTCCTCCAGGGGCGGGCTACACCTTC. This chain joins TRBV23-1 and TRBJ1-2, with a weak D call TRBD1 (6 bases). TRBV23-1 is an open reading frame, and its role is uncertain. Trimming took 4 bases from V and 8 from J, leaving 11 bases between them. The CDR3 sequence is 12 residues long.

The V call is TRBV4-1, the J call TRBJ2-1; D may be TRBD1 (7 bases). V gave up 3 bases and J gave up 3 bases, with 12 bases separating them. The germline CDR1 and CDR2 sequences are MGHRA and YSYEKL. This CDR3 comprises 15 residues. The chain's CDR3 is CASSHAQGGYNEQFF. The CDR3 DNA follows: TGCGCCAGCAGCCATGCCCAGGGGGGCTACAATGAGCAGTTCTTC.

This chain uses TRBV27 with TRBJ2-7; perhaps TRBD1 as D (5 bases). The germline CDR1 and CDR2 sequences are MNHEY and SMNVEV (reference sequence). There are 14 residues in the CDR3. V dropped 5 bases and J dropped 0 bases, with 11 bases sitting between them. CDR3 coding DNA: TGTGCCAGCAGTCTGGGGCGGAGCTCCTACGAGCAGTACTTC. It specifies CASSLGRSSYEQYF.

The V and J genes are TRBV19 and TRBJ2-3, with 10 bases fitting TRBD2. The germline gives CDR1 LNHDA, CDR2 SQIVND (reference sequence). The CDR3 is made up of 16 amino acids. The V and J ends lost 0 bases and 6 bases, in that order; junction bases with no gene match: 6. The CDR3 loop is CASSIEALAGSDTQYF. CDR3 DNA: TGTGCCAGTAGTATAGAGGCACTAGCGGGGTCGGATACGCAGTATTTT.

The table lists this clone with a count of one. The chain carries TRBV4-1 and TRBJ2-1; 8 bases agree with TRBD1. Germline V lookup: CDR1 MGHRA, CDR2 YSYEKL. The junction had 15 bases not matched to a gene; V was cut back by 1 base and J by 13 bases. The CDR3 loop spans 16 amino acids. The DNA for the CDR3 is TGCGCCAGCAGCCAAGGGACAGGGCCGGCCTTTGTCCTTCAGTTCTTC. Its translation is CASSQGTGPAFVLQFF.

This sequence joins TRBV5-1 and TRBJ2-1; perhaps TRBD1 as D (6 bases). Germline V gene sequence: CDR1 SGHRS, CDR2 YFSETQ. V was shortened by 4 bases and J by 7 bases, with 15 bases between the two germline ends. CDR3 size: 14 residues. The CDR3 reads CASSLITGWNEQFF. DNA for the CDR3: TGCGCCAGCAGCCTTATCACAGGGTGGAATGAGCAGTTCTTC. Complete variable domain (other parts from reference TRBV5-1 and TRBJ2-1): KAGVTQTPRYLIKTRGQQVTLSCSPISGHRSVSWYQQTPGQGLQFLFEYFSETQRNKGNFPGRFSGRQFSNSRSEMNVSTLELGDSALYLCASSLITGWNEQFFGPGTRLTVL.

The chain is built from TRBV13 and TRBJ2-7, with D perhaps TRBD1 (6 bases). The V gene lost 6 bases and the J gene lost 5 bases, with 11 bases spanning the gap. The CDR3 contains 12 residues. CDR1 PRHDT and CDR2 FYEKMQ come from the germline V gene (reference sequence). CDR3 protein: CASSYRVHEQYF. CDR3 in DNA: TGTGCCAGCAGTTACAGGGTTCACGAGCAGTACTTC.

This chain connects TRBV4-3 to TRBJ2-7; 9 bases align to TRBD2. The germline CDR1 and CDR2 sequences are LGHNA and YSLEER. The V gene end was trimmed by 4 bases and the J gene end by 0 bases; junction bases not matched to a gene: 10. This CDR3 is built from 17 residues. The CDR3 region is CASSLTWTSDISYEQYF. In nucleotides, the CDR3 is TGCGCCAGCAGCCTAACCTGGACTAGCGATATCTCCTACGAGCAGTACTTC.

This chain connects TRBV28 to TRBJ1-2, with D hard to call. V gave up 4 bases and J gave up 3 bases, with 9 bases separating them. This CDR3 region has 13 residues. CDR1 and CDR2 from the germline V gene are MDHEN and SYDVKM. CDR3 bases: TGTGCCAGCAGTTCAACTAGGGACTATGGCTACACCTTC. This codes for CASSSTRDYGYTF.

V gene TRBV28 combines with J gene TRBJ2-5; TRBD2 matches 9 bases. The CDR3 has 17 residues. V gave up 1 base and J gave up 4 bases; unmatched junction bases: 10. Germline loops: CDR1 MDHEN, CDR2 SYDVKM. The CDR3 DNA reads as TGTGCCAGCAGTTTATTCAGGGTAGCGGGAGAGGGAGAGACCCAGTACTTC. It codes for CASSLFRVAGEGETQYF.

The chain combines TRBV11-2 with TRBJ2-1, with 12 bases aligning to TRBD2. The V segment lost 6 bases and the J segment 9 bases; nucleotides outside the gene matches: 3. This CDR3 spans 13 amino acids. The germline V gene has CDR1 SGHAT and CDR2 FQNNGV. CDR3 nucleotide sequence: TGTGCCAGCAGTGGGACTAGCGGGCTTGAGCAGTTCTTC. It yields the protein CASSGTSGLEQFF.

This sequence joins TRBV28 and TRBJ1-1; 7 bases line up with TRBD1. Trimming cost V 7 bases and J 3 bases; bases outside gene matches: 14. Germline lookup yields CDR1 MDHEN and CDR2 SYDVKM. The CDR3 runs to 16 residues. CDR3 sequence (DNA): TGTGCCAGCACCCTCGAAGTCCGGGACAGCTACACTGAAGCTTTCTTT. It encodes CASTLEVRDSYTEAFF.

V gene TRBV4-2 combines with J gene TRBJ2-5, with 8 positions matching TRBD2. V was clipped by 1 base and J by 1 base; unmatched bases: 2. Per the germline V gene, CDR1 is LGHNA and CDR2 is YNFKEQ. This CDR3 region has 15 residues. The CDR3 DNA is TGTGCCAGCAGCCAAGCCGGACTAGCCCAAGAGACCCAGTACTTC. Protein product: CASSQAGLAQETQYF.

V usage is TRBV6-6 and J usage is TRBJ2-5; 8 positions match TRBD1. Germline CDR1 and CDR2: MNHNY and SVGAGI (reference sequence). With V trimmed by 4 bases and J by 3 bases, 10 bases remained unmatched. CDR3 length equals 16 residues. The CDR3 here is CASSFESGGGEETQYF. DNA of the CDR3: TGTGCCAGCAGTTTCGAGTCAGGGGGCGGAGAAGAGACCCAGTACTTC.

The V call is TRBV5-4, the J call TRBJ2-7; 11 bases are shared with TRBD2. This CDR3 contains 15 residues. CDR1 is SGHNT and CDR2 is YYREEE in the germline V gene (reference sequence). V shed 4 bases, J shed 2 bases, and the junction held 5 bases outside the gene matches. CDR3 nucleotides: TGTGCCAGCAGCATAGCGGGAGGGCACACCTACGAGCAGTACTTC. Its translation is CASSIAGGHTYEQYF.

In this sample, this clone turned up once. The chain combines TRBV7-6 with TRBJ2-5, with D perhaps matching TRBD2 (6 bases). The V gene's germline CDR1 is SGHVS and CDR2 FNYEAQ. This CDR3 has 18 amino acids. The V end lost 5 bases, the J end lost 7 bases, and 29 bases lay between the germline ends. CDR3 sequence reads: CASSKARQSRGGKRTQYF. CDR3 bases: TGTGCCAGCAGCAAAGCAAGACAGTCTCGAGGAGGGAAGAGGACCCAGTACTTC.

The chain combines TRBV19 with TRBJ2-5; possible D gene TRBD1, 6 bases. The CDR3 has 14 amino acids. CDR1 is LNHDA, CDR2 SQIVND, per germline (reference sequence). The V end lost 4 bases, the J end lost 5 bases, and 14 bases lay between the germline ends. CDR3 protein: CASSTSTGWETQYF. In DNA form, the CDR3 reads TGTGCCAGTAGTACGTCGACAGGTTGGGAGACCCAGTACTTC.

The J gene is TRBJ2-5, the V gene TRBV5-6, with D maybe TRBD2 (6 bases). The CDR3 extends over 13 amino acids. Germline CDR1 SGHDT, CDR2 YYEEEE. With 6 bases removed from V and 4 bases from J, the gap between germline ends came to 13 bases. The CDR3 loop is CASTPQGGETQYF. The CDR3 region has the DNA TGTGCCAGCACCCCGCAGGGAGGAGAGACCCAGTACTTC. Based on the CDR3 plus reference TRBV5-6 and TRBJ2-5, the full variable domain is DAGVTQSPTHLIKTRGQQVTLRCSPKSGHDTVSWYQQALGQGPQFIFQYYEEEERQRGNFPDRFSGHQFPNYSSELNVNALLLGDSALYLCASTPQGGETQYFGPGTRLLVL.